This T cell receptor (beta chain) was captured by sequencing in a study of regulatory T cells in long-lasting Graves disease. Stated time point: newly diagnosed GD, antithyroid drugs for less than 3 months. RNA from PBMCs was the source of the TCR library. In building TCR beta libraries, iRepertoire HTBI primers were used together with Arm-PCR of CDR3 regions. From the multiplex PCR reads, TCRdb called clonotypes with MiXCR, one entry per CDR3 protein. Here the sample spans roughly 500,000 distinct CDR3 sequences, approximately 12% being singletons. Germline CDR1 and CDR2: DFQATT and SNEGSKA (reference sequence). V gave up 2 bases and J gave up 8 bases, with 10 bases separating them. CDR3 length: 12 amino acids. This sample was shared with a second study, whose subject was T cells in Graves' hyperthyroidism and ophthalmopathy. That report notes: The majority of expanded thyroid clonotypes above 0.001 also appeared in blood.

V gene TRBV20-1 combines with J gene TRBJ1-3; D gene uncertain. The sequence came from a man aged 25-40 years with Graves disease. The sequences come from peripheral blood mononuclear cells (PBMCs), collected at new diagnosis, from a patient treated with antithyroid drugs. CDR3 in DNA: TGCAGTGCTAGACAGGTTCAGGACACCATATATTTT. It codes for CSARQVQDTIYF.